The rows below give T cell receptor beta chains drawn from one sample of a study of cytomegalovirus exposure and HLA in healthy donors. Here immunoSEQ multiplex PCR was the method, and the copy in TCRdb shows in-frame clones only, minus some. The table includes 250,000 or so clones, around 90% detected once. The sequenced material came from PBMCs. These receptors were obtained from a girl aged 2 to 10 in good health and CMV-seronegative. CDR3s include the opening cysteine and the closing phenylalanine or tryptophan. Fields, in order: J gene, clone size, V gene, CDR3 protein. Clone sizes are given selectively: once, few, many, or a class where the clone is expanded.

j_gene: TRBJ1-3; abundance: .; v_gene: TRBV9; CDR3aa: CASSVGGVGNTIYF
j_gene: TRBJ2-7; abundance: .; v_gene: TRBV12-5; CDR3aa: CASGPGTELDEQYF
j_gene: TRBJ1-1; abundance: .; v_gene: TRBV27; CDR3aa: CASSLGGGMNTEAFF
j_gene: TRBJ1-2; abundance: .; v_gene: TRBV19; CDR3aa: CATGQGATYYGYTF
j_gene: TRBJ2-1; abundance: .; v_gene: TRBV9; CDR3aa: CASKGLASNEQFF
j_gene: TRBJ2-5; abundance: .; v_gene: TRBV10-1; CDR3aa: CASSEGSSGTPQETQYF
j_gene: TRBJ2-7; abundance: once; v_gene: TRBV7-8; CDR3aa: CASSLESGGVYEQYF
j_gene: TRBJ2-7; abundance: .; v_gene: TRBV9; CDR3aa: CASSVGTGGSYEQYF
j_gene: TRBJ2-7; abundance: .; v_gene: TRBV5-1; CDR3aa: CASSQSSGGYEQYF
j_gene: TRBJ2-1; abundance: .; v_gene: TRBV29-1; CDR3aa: CSVRLLSGSVNEQFF
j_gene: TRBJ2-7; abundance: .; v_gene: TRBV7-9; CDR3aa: CASSLSARTGDYEQYF
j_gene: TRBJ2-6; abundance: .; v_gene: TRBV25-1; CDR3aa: CASSEYGQGGANVLTF
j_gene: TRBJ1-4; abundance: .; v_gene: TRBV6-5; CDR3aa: CASSYTGQVEKLFF
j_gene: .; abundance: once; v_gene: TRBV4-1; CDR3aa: CASSPGQGVSLIYEQYF
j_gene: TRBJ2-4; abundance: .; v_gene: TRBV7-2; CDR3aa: CASTTRGSGAQYF
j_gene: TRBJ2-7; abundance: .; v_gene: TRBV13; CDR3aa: CASKVVSRDEQYF
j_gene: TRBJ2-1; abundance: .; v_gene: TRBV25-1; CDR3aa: CASLPDRGIDEQFF
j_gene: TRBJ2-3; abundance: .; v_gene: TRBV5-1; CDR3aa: CASSSGLAGAADTQYF
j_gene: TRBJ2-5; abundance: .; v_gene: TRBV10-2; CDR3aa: CASSEPGQRYQETQYF
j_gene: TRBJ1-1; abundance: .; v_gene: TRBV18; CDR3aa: CASAFLEGNTEAFF
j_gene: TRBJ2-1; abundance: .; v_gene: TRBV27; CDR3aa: CASSPDRVSYEQFF
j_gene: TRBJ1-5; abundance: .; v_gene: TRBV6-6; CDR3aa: CASSSTGSNQPQHF
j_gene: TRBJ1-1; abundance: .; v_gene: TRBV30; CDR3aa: CAWSVQLGAVNTEAFF
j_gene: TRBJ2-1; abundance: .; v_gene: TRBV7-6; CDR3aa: CASSSGDEQFF
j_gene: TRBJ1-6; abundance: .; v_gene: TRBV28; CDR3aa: CASSGQGRNSPLHF
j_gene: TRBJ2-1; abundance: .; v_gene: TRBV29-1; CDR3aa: CSVRDRGRKNEQFF
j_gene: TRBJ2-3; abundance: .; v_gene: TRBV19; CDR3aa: CATTRTGGGSSTDTQYF
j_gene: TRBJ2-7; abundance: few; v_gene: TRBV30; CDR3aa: CAWSVGLAATEDEQYF
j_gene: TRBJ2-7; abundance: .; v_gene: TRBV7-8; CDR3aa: CASSPNYEQYF
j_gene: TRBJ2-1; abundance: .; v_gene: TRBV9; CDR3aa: CASSVPSAGGGDNEQFF
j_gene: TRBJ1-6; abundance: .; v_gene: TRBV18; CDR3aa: CASSPRRPSRDSSYNSPLHF
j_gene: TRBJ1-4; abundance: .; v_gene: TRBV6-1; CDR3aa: CASRTGGFNEKLFF
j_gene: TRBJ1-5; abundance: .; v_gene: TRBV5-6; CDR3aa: CASSKALEQPQHF
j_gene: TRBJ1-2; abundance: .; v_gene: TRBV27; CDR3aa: CASSLGTGGGVGYTF
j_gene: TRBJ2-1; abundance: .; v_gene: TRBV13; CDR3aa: CASSTLRSRYDYNEQFF
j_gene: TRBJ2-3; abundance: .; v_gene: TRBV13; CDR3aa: CASSSNDLAGGADTQYF
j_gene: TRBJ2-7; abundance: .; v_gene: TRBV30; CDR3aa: CAWSPRLAGYGVEQYF
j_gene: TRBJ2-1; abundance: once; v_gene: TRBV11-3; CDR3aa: CASSWGLYNEQFF
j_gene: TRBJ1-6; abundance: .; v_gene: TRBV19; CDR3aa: CASSNYRDSNNSPLHF
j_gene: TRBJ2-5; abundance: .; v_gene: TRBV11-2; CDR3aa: CASSLARQYQETQYF
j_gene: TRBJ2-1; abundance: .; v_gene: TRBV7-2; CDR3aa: CASSLNSGRFVRNEQFF